A single sample gave rise to the 18 T cell receptor beta chains below, sequenced in a study of blood T cell repertoires in COVID-19. TCRdb's copy holds only in-frame clones and misses some; the assay was immunoSEQ multiplex PCR. The sample has some 250,000 clones; over 65% are singletons. The sequencing input was peripheral blood. The source of these receptors is a woman older than 75 with acute or convalescent COVID-19.

The CDR3 loop is CASSQGISPANYGYTF. CDR3 nucleotide sequence: TGTGCCAGCAGCCAAGGTATTTCGCCAGCTAACTATGGCTACACCTTC. This chain links TRBV3-1 (or the pseudogene TRBV3-2) with TRBJ1-2, with unresolved D. The length of the CDR3 is 16 residues. V was cut by 1 base and J by 0 bases, with 12 bases left in between. Germline V gene data show CDR1 as LGHDT and CDR2 as YNNKEL (reference sequence).

Only a few counts were recorded for this clone. J is TRBJ1-4 and V is TRBV7-2; 9 nucleotides match TRBD1. CDR1 is SGHTA and CDR2 is FQGNSA in the germline V gene. The V segment lost 6 bases and the J segment 4 bases; nucleotides outside the gene matches: 9. This CDR3 region has 16 residues. The CDR3 sequence: CASSRDRVDINEKLFF. CDR3 nucleotides: TGTGCCAGCAGTCGGGACAGGGTTGATATTAATGAAAAACTGTTTTTT.

In nucleotides, the CDR3 is TGTGCCACCAGCAGAGAGGTCACCCGGGCTAATGAAAAACTGTTTTTT. Its translation is CATSREVTRANEKLFF. The chain links TRBV15 to TRBJ1-4, with D hard to call. Germline V gene data show CDR1 as LNHNV and CDR2 as YYDKDF (reference sequence). There are 16 residues in the CDR3. The V end was cut by 0 bases, the J end by 3 bases, with 11 bases between.

The chain combines TRBV5-1 with TRBJ1-3, with a possible D match to TRBD1 (6 bases). Germline CDR1 and CDR2: SGHRS and YFSETQ. The CDR3 covers 15 residues. With 1 base removed from V and 1 base from J, the gap between germline ends came to 9 bases. This CDR3 reads CASSLLGASGNTIYF. The CDR3 DNA is TGCGCCAGCAGCTTGCTGGGGGCATCTGGAAACACCATATATTTT. The variable domain in full, with the rest retrieved from reference TRBV5-1 and TRBJ1-3, is KAGVTQTPRYLIKTRGQQVTLSCSPISGHRSVSWYQQTPGQGLQFLFEYFSETQRNKGNFPGRFSGRQFSNSRSEMNVSTLELGDSALYLCASSLLGASGNTIYFGEGSWLTVV.

The V gene is TRBV18, the J gene TRBJ1-2; no clear D. Per germline, CDR1 KGHSH and CDR2 LQKENI. The CDR3 runs 16 residues. V shed 4 bases and J shed 4 bases, with 19 bases lying between them. CDR3 bases: TGTGCCAGCTCACGCGCAGGCCTCGGGGAACCCTATGGCTACACCTTC. This sequence encodes CASSRAGLGEPYGYTF. Variable domain in full (rest from reference TRBV18 and TRBJ1-2): NAGVMQNPRHLVRRRGQEARLRCSPMKGHSHVYWYRQLPEEGLKFMVYLQKENIIDESGMPKERFSAEFPKEGPSILRIQQVVRGDSAAYFCASSRAGLGEPYGYTFGSGTRLTVV.

The rearrangement links TRBV6-5 to TRBJ2-3; TRBD2 matches 8 bases. Germline V gene lookup returns CDR1 MNHEY and CDR2 SVGAGI. The CDR3 has 14 amino acids. With 2 bases clipped from V and 5 bases from J, the junction kept 3 bases outside the gene matches. The CDR3 protein is CASSYREGRDTQYF. For the CDR3, the DNA is TGTGCCAGCAGTTACCGGGAGGGAAGAGATACGCAGTATTTT.

This clone was seen repeatedly, ten times or more. The chain has TRBV30 and TRBJ2-3, with 9 bases identical to TRBD2. The CDR3 totals 14 residues. Per germline, CDR1 GTSNPN and CDR2 SVGIG (reference sequence). Losses at the gene ends were 0 bases for V and 5 bases for J; bases not matched to a gene: 3. The CDR3 sequence is CAWSVRGGGDTQYF. The CDR3 coding sequence is TGTGCCTGGAGTGTACGCGGGGGGGGAGATACGCAGTATTTT. Using reference TRBV30 and TRBJ2-3 for the parts outside the CDR3, the full variable domain is SQTIHQWPATLVQPVGSPLSLECTVEGTSNPNLYWYRQAAGRGLQLLFYSVGIGQISSEVPQNLSASRPQDRQFILSSKKLLLSDSGFYLCAWSVRGGGDTQYFGPGTRLTVL.

The genes are TRBV5-4 and TRBJ2-3; D gene ambiguous. Germline loops: CDR1 SGHNT, CDR2 YYREEE (reference sequence). Trimming removed 0 bases from V and 2 bases from J, with 4 bases in between. The length of the CDR3 is 13 residues. The CDR3 nucleotides read TGTGCCAGCAGCTTGGTTTACACAGATACGCAGTATTTT. As protein: CASSLVYTDTQYF.

The J gene is TRBJ1-5, the V gene TRBV3-1 (or the pseudogene TRBV3-2); the D gene is possibly TRBD1 (5 bases). Germline-derived CDR1 and CDR2 are LGHDT and YNNKEL (reference sequence). Trimming shortened V by 3 bases and J by 9 bases, and 12 bases separated the two germline ends. The CDR3 is 13 amino acids. CDR3 coding DNA: TGTGCCAGCAGCCAGGGAGGGACCGGGCCCCAGCATTTT. It specifies CASSQGGTGPQHF.

This clone has a single count. V usage is TRBV30 and J usage is TRBJ1-3, with 11 bases that match TRBD1. Germline V gene sequence: CDR1 GTSNPN, CDR2 SVGIG (reference sequence). The CDR3 runs 19 residues. J gave up 0 bases and V 3 bases, and 13 bases lay outside the gene matches. As DNA, the CDR3 is TGTGCCTGGAGCGGCGGACAGGGGGCCTCTGAATTCTCTGGAAACACCATATATTTT. Amino acid sequence: CAWSGGQGASEFSGNTIYF. The variable domain in full, completed from reference TRBV30 and TRBJ1-3, reads SQTIHQWPATLVQPVGSPLSLECTVEGTSNPNLYWYRQAAGRGLQLLFYSVGIGQISSEVPQNLSASRPQDRQFILSSKKLLLSDSGFYLCAWSGGQGASEFSGNTIYFGEGSWLTVV.

V is TRBV18 and J is TRBJ1-3; D perhaps matches TRBD1 (5 bases). The ends were cut back, 4 bases at V and 0 bases at J, with 10 bases in the middle. Germline V gene lookup returns CDR1 KGHSH and CDR2 LQKENI. CDR3 length: 15 residues. CDR3 in amino acids: CASSLGGTSGNTIYF. The CDR3 nucleotides read TGTGCCAGCTCACTCGGGGGTACCTCTGGAAACACCATATATTTT.

The rearrangement links TRBV18 to TRBJ1-6, with a tentative D call TRBD1 (5 bases). CDR3 length equals 20 residues. V dropped 3 bases and J dropped 5 bases, with 26 bases sitting between them. From germline, CDR1 is KGHSH and CDR2 LQKENI. The DNA for the CDR3 is TGTGCCAGCTCACCGATCAACCCAACCAGGGCCCCCCGAAATAATTCACCCCTCCACTTT. Protein: CASSPINPTRAPRNNSPLHF. Combining the CDR3 with reference TRBV18 and TRBJ1-6 gives the whole variable domain NAGVMQNPRHLVRRRGQEARLRCSPMKGHSHVYWYRQLPEEGLKFMVYLQKENIIDESGMPKERFSAEFPKEGPSILRIQQVVRGDSAAYFCASSPINPTRAPRNNSPLHFGNGTRLTVT.

The rearrangement uses TRBV5-6 and TRBJ2-5, with 7 bases identical to TRBD2. The CDR3 runs 14 residues. In germline, CDR1 is SGHDT, CDR2 YYEEEE. Trimming removed 0 bases from V and 5 bases from J; junction bases left unmatched: 4. In DNA form, the CDR3 reads TGTGCCAGCAGCTTGGAAGCGGGACGGGAGACCCAGTACTTC. This encodes CASSLEAGRETQYF.

The rearrangement links TRBV6-5 to TRBJ2-2; D possibly corresponds to TRBD1 (5 bases). The CDR3 is 15 residues long. V was cut by 7 bases and J by 6 bases, with 18 bases left in between. In germline, CDR1 is MNHEY, CDR2 SVGAGI. CDR3 sequence reads: CASNPLSGAPGELFF. The CDR3 coding sequence is TGTGCCAGCAACCCGCTTAGTGGGGCCCCCGGGGAGCTGTTTTTT.

The chain has TRBV18 and TRBJ1-2; D is unclear. Germline lookup yields CDR1 KGHSH and CDR2 LQKENI. The CDR3 is 14 amino acids. Deletions cut 2 bases from V and 3 bases from J, with 10 bases between. CDR3: CASSPNPGDYGYTF. In DNA, the CDR3 is TGTGCCAGCTCACCAAATCCCGGGGACTATGGCTACACCTTC.

CDR3 DNA sequence: TGTGCCAGCAGTTACGGGGCGGGAGGAACCTACGAGCAGTACTTC. Translated, it gives CASSYGAGGTYEQYF. The genes are TRBV6-5 and TRBJ2-7; 8 bases agree with TRBD2. Per the germline V gene, CDR1 is MNHEY and CDR2 is SVGAGI. The CDR3 spans 15 residues. After removal of 2 bases from V and 2 bases from J, the junction contained 5 bases not matched to a gene.

This chain joins TRBV6-6 and TRBJ1-1, with no clear D. V was trimmed by 8 bases and J by 5 bases, leaving 15 bases between them. Germline CDR1 MNHNY, CDR2 SVGAGI (reference sequence). This CDR3 comprises 13 residues. CDR3 residues: CASAVQWLTEAFF. CDR3 DNA: TGTGCCAGCGCTGTACAGTGGTTAACTGAAGCTTTCTTT.

Only a few counts were recorded for this clone. The chain couples TRBV5-1 to TRBJ2-5; 12 bases agree with TRBD2. This CDR3 has 16 amino acids. V lost 0 bases to trimming and J lost 5 bases; unmatched junction nucleotides: 5. CDR1 SGHRS and CDR2 YFSETQ come from the germline V gene. Here the CDR3 reads CASSLGLAGGQETQYF. CDR3 DNA: TGCGCCAGCAGCTTGGGTCTAGCGGGAGGGCAGGAGACCCAGTACTTC.